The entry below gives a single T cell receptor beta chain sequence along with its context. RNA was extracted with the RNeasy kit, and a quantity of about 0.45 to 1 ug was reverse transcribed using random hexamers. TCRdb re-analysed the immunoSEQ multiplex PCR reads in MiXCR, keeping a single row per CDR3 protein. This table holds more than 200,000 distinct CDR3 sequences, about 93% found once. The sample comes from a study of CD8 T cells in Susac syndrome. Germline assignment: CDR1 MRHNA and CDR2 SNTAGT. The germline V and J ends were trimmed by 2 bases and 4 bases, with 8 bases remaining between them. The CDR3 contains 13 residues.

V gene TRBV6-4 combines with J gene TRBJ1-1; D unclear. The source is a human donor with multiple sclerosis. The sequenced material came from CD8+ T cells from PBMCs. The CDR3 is CASSDRESTEAFF. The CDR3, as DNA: TGTGCCAGCAGTGACAGGGAAAGCACTGAAGCTTTCTTT.